This T cell receptor beta chain was identified in a study of human T cells and chemical hapten exposure. On this clonotype: Its cognate antigen is unknown.

General study findings and limits: No shift was seen in TCRs above 1 in 1000 frequency with DPC sensitization.

The library put unique molecular identifiers onto individual cDNA molecules. As processed by the authors: A per-sample median of 95,638 TCRs was observed, with counts ranging from roughly 20,000 to 690,600. TCRdb passed the RACE reads through MiXCR, listing each CDR3 protein once. The authors' filters were not applied to this entry. The sample lists some 78,000 distinct CDR3 sequences; roughly 8.7% were seen once. CDR3 length: 14 residues. CDR1 is DFQATT and CDR2 is SNEGSKA in the germline V gene (reference sequence). The V gene lost 2 bases and the J gene lost 7 bases, with 17 bases spanning the gap. Time point reported: healthy volunteer bleed at 6 weeks. Blood, whole and unfractionated, served as the source for total RNA extraction.

Sequencing input: whole blood. The chain is built from TRBV20-1 and TRBJ1-2; a weak D match, TRBD1 (5 bases). The origin of this receptor is a male donor in good health. Some clones in this sample may be carry-over from other donors' samples. The CDR3, as DNA: TGCAGTGCTAGATCCGGGACCGGCTTCGGTGGCTACACCTTC. It encodes CSARSGTGFGGYTF.